This T cell receptor beta chain is from a study of T cells after yellow fever vaccination. At the level of the study: It was SMART-Seq v4 Ultra Low Input that prepared the fractions with low cell numbers.

Study-wide findings and caveats: Contaminants from the bulk population, in the form of abundant clonotypes, could be found in FACS-sorted repertoires.

For TCR, cDNA came from 5'RACE template switching, which added a universal primer site and UMIs. TCRdb called the 5' RACE reads again in MiXCR, with one record for every CDR3 protein. The sample consists of about 340,000 distinct CDR3 sequences, 12% of them appearing once. V dropped 0 bases and J dropped 2; count of bases not matched to a gene: 8. The CDR3 has 18 residues. Germline V CDR1 and CDR2: PRHDT, FYEKMQ (reference sequence). This clonotype was observed a handful of times. Its antigen is still unknown. The receptor comes from a man between 18 and 35 years old who received the YFV17D yellow fever vaccine. The sequenced sample was CD4+ T cells sorted from PBMCs, obtained 15 days after the yellow fever booster vaccination. The chain is built from TRBV13 and TRBJ2-3; the match to TRBD2 covers 10 bases. The CDR3 spells CASSLGQAGGRLTDTQYF. DNA for the CDR3: TGTGCCAGCAGCTTAGGGCAAGCGGGGGGGCGACTCACAGATACGCAGTATTTT.